This entry concerns a single TCR beta chain. No antigen is known for it. Sequenced by immunoSEQ multiplex PCR; TCRdb stores in-frame clones only, minus some. The repertoire includes more than 15,000 clones, about three fifths of them detected once, and 2.8% sits in the top ten. The data are from a study of neoadjuvant anti-PD-1 for oral cavity cancer. Patients were newly diagnosed with stage II-IVA oral cavity squamous cell carcinoma without prior systemic or radiation treatment. These oral cavity squamous cell carcinomas were HPV-negative and locally advanced. Analysis of PBMCs was direct, with no culture step. General study points: Treg/Th17 ratio rose with pretreatment blood and fell with post-treatment tumor TCRbeta clonality.

The sample in question was PBMCs, obtained before nivolumab (anti-PD-1) treatment. This clonotype was obtained from a person between 40 and 85 years old with oral cavity squamous cell carcinoma.

The CDR3 loop is CSARGETAFF. The CDR3 DNA sequence: TGCAGTGCTAGGGGGGAGACTGCTTTCTTT. This chain uses TRBV20-1 with TRBJ1-1; perhaps TRBD1 as D (5 bases). The length of the CDR3 is 10 residues. With 3 bases removed from V and 11 bases from J, the gap between germline ends came to 10 bases. Germline assignment: CDR1 DFQATT and CDR2 SNEGSKA (reference sequence).